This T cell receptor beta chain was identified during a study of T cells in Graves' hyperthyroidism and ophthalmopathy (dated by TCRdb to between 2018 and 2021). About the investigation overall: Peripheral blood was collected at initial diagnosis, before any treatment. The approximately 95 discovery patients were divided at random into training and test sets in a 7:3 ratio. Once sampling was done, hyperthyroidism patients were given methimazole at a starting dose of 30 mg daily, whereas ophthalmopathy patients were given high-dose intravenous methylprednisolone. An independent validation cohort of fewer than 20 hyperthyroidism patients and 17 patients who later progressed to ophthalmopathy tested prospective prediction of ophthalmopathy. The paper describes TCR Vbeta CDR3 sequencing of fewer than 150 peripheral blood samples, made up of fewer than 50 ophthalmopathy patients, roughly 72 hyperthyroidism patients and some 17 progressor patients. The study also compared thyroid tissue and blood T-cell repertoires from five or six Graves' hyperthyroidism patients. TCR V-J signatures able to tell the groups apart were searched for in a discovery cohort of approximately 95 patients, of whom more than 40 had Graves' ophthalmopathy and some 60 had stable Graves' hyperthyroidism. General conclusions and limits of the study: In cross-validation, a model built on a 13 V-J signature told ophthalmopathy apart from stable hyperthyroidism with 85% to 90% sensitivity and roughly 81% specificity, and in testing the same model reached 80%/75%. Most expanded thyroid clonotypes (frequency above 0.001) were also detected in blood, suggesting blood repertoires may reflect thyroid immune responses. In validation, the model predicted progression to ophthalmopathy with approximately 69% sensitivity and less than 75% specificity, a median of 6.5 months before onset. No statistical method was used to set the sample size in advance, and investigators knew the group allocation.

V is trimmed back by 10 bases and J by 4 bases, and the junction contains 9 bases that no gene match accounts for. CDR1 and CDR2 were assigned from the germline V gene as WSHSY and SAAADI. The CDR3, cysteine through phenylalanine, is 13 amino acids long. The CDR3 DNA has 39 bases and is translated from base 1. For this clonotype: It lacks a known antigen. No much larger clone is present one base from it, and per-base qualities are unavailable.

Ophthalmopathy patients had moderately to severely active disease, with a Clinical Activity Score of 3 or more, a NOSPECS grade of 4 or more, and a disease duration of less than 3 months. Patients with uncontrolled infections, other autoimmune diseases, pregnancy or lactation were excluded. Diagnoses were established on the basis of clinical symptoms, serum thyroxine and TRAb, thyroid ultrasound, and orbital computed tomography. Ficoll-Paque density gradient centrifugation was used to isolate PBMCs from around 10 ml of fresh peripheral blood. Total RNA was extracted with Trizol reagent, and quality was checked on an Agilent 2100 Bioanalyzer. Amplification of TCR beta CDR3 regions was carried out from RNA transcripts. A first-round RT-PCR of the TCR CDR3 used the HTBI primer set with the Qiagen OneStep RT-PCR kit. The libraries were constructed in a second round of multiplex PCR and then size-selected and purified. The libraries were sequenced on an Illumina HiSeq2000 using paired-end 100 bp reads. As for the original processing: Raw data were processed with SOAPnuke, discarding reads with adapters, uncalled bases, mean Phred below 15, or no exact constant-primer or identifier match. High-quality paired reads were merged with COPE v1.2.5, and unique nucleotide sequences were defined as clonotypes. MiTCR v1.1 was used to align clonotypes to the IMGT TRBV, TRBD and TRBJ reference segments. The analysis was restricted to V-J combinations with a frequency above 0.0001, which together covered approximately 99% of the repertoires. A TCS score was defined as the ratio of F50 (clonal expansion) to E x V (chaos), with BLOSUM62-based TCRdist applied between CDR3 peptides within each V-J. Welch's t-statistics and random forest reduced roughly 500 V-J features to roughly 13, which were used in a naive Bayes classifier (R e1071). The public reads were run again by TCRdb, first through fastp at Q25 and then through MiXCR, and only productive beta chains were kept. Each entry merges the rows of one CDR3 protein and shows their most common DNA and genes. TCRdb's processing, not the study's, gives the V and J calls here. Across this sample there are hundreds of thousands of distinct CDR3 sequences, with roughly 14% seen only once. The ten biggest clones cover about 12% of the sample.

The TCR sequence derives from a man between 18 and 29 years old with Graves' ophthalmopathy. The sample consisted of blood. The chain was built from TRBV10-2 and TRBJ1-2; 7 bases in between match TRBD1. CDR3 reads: CATRQGNSYGYTF. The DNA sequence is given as TGCGCCACCCGACAGGGAAACTCCTATGGCTACACCTTC.